This T cell receptor (beta chain) was profiled in a study of spatial heterogeneity in lung cancer. Documented time point: sample taken at primary tumor resection. Whole-study results and caveats: How many expanded intratumoral alpha and beta TCRs were present tracked the tumor mutation count, which was a count of nonsynonymous mutations.

Trimming took 3 bases from V and 4 from J, leaving 7 bases between them. The CDR3 has 13 amino acids. Per the germline V gene, CDR1 is SGHTA and CDR2 is FQGNSA. One entry per CDR3 protein results from TCRdb running MiXCR on the 5' RACE reads. The sample yields 8,500 to 10,000 distinct CDR3 sequences, around 3% seen once. This clonotype is medium-sized by share. Its target is unknown. This clonotype was obtained from a male donor with early-stage non-small cell lung cancer. The chain employs TRBV7-2 and TRBJ1-5; D uncertain. Here the sequenced sample was lung tumor tissue, taken at surgery. CDR3 DNA sequence: TGTGCCAGCAGCTTGGGAAAGAATCAGCCCCAGCATTTT. Protein: CASSLGKNQPQHF. Supplemented by reference TRBV7-2 and TRBJ1-5, the full variable domain reads GAGVSQSPSNKVTEKGKDVELRCDPISGHTALYWYRQSLGQGLEFLIYFQGNSAPDKSGLPSDRFSAERTGGSVSTLTIQRTQQEDSAVYLCASSLGKNQPQHFGDGTRLSIL.